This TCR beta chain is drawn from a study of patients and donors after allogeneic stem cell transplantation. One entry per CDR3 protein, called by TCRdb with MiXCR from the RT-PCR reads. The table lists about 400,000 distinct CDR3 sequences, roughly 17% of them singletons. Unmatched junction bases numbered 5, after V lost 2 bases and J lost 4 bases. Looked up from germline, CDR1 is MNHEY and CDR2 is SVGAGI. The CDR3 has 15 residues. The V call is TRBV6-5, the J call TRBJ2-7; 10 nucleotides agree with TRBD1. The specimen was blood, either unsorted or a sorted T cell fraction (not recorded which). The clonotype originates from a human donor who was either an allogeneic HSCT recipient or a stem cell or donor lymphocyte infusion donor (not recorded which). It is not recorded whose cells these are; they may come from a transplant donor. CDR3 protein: CASSYARGQGYEQYF. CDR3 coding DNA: TGTGCCAGCAGTTACGCGCGGGGACAGGGGTACGAGCAGTACTTC.